This T cell receptor (beta chain) was found in a study of blood T cell repertoires in COVID-19. Study context: Acute and convalescent COVID-19 specimens originated in the United States, Italy and Spain. Sources were T cells, B-cell-depleted T cells, or PBMCs; the material itself was cDNA or gDNA.

The V gene end was trimmed by 2 bases and the J gene end by 4 bases; junction bases not matched to a gene: 5. CDR3 length: 16 amino acids. CDR1 is SGHDT, CDR2 YYEEEE, per germline. The authors' processing: Nucleated cell counts were estimated from reference gene primer amplification. Generated by immunoSEQ multiplex PCR, the TCRdb table keeps only in-frame clones and is missing some. The D gene and trimming were derived from the DNA, and the V and J assignments and clone size from that table. This table has about 160,000 clones, roughly 80% appearing once. This chain joins TRBV5-6 and TRBJ2-3; 12 bases are shared with TRBD2. The receptor was isolated from a woman between 40 and 55 years old with acute COVID-19. The sequencing sample was made of PBMCs or T cells enriched from blood (not recorded which). CDR3 loop: CASSFDRLAGADTQYF. The CDR3 nucleotides are TGTGCCAGCAGCTTCGACAGACTAGCGGGGGCAGATACGCAGTATTTT. Combining the CDR3 with reference TRBV5-6 and TRBJ2-3 gives the whole variable domain DAGVTQSPTHLIKTRGQQVTLRCSPKSGHDTVSWYQQALGQGPQFIFQYYEEEERQRGNFPDRFSGHQFPNYSSELNVNALLLGDSALYLCASSFDRLAGADTQYFGPGTRLTVL.